This TCR beta chain stems from a study of CD8+ T cells in alopecia areata. General study findings and limits: Sequenced scalp T cells also include alphabeta T cells resident in normal skin.

RNA was extracted and reverse transcribed into cDNA as the sequencing template. The method was immunoSEQ multiplex PCR; TCRdb's version includes in-frame clones alone and lacks a portion of them. The sample yields around 190,000 clones, roughly 56% seen once. This CDR3 has 13 amino acids. Trimming removed 1 base at V and 4 bases at J, with 8 bases between. The germline gives CDR1 SGHDT, CDR2 YYEEEE. In regard to this clone: What it recognizes is unknown.

Sequencing input: CD8+ T cells sorted from blood. The source is a human donor in good health. V is TRBV5-6 and J is TRBJ2-5, with a tentative D call TRBD2 (5 bases). The DNA for the CDR3 is TGTGCCAGCAGCTTGAGTAGCGCAGAGACCCAGTACTTC. It encodes CASSLSSAETQYF.